This T cell receptor (beta chain) was identified in a study of T-cell reconstitution after alpha-beta-depleted transplantation in children. Overall study findings and caveats: In patients about two months after transplant, alpha-beta T cells reportedly arose from several hundred expanded graft clones. Surviving recipient T cells and thymic progenitors produced the high day-60 TCRbeta diversity seen in some patients.

Using unique molecular identifiers, the investigators prepared the TCRbeta library. TCRdb used MiXCR to reprocess the PCR reads, holding one entry per CDR3 protein. Altogether about 980,000 distinct CDR3 sequences are present, about 30% being singletons, with the ten largest covering more than 25%. A few counts support this clonotype. Its antigen is unidentified. The sequence came from a boy in the first two years of life who had a stem cell transplant for SCID, so the T cells may come from the graft donor. Sequences were derived from PBMCs, mostly from graft donor cells, sampled 360 days after TCRalphabeta/CD19-depleted stem cell transplant.

This chain's CDR3 is CASSPVRLAGGDTQYF. The CDR3 DNA follows: TGTGCCAGCAGTCCCGTTCGGCTAGCGGGGGGTGATACGCAGTATTTT. The chain joins TRBV27 to TRBJ2-3, with 11 bases lining up with TRBD2. V was clipped by 5 bases and J by 6 bases; unmatched bases: 10. CDR1 and CDR2 from the germline V gene are MNHEY and SMNVEV (reference sequence). This CDR3 contains 16 residues.